The source of this T cell receptor beta chain is a study of glioma-infiltrating T cells after dendritic cell vaccination. General study results and limits: Complete blood and tumor specimen sets were limited to few patients.

Trimming took off 1 base at V and 5 bases at J, with 18 bases between the two ends. Germline assignment: CDR1 SGHTA and CDR2 FQGTGA. The CDR3 is made up of 17 amino acids. Produced via immunoSEQ multiplex PCR; TCRdb's table is partial and in-frame only. The sample has 75,000 to 100,000 clones; about 80% are singletons. A word on this clone: Its antigen is not identified.

The rearrangement joins TRBV7-3 to TRBJ2-1; tentative D call: TRBD2 (5 bases). The material was blood, obtained before dendritic cell vaccination. This TCR derives from a human donor with glioblastoma. The CDR3 loop is CASSLKGSLSLDNEQFF. The CDR3, as DNA: TGTGCCAGCAGCTTAAAAGGGAGCTTGAGCCTGGACAATGAGCAGTTCTTC.